The clone carrying this TCR beta chain was recorded many times. The authors made TCR beta cDNA from around 500 ng total RNA with a constant-region primer. Slightly modified ARM-PCR, run as three nested multiplex PCR rounds, produced the TCR beta libraries. The first two PCR rounds used TRBV1-TRBV30 primers with a Cbeta primer, nine to ten cycles each. One entry per CDR3 protein results from TCRdb running MiXCR on the multiplex PCR reads. The table lists more than 150,000 distinct CDR3 sequences, about 55% of them singletons. Germline V gives CDR1 SGHAT, CDR2 FQNNGV. This CDR3 comprises 14 residues. V was pared by 5 bases and J by 6 bases, with 14 bases between. The sample is drawn from a study of tumor-infiltrating lymphocytes in primary liver carcinoma. Blood RNA was derived from unsorted whole blood, and germline DNA was extracted too.

The receptor comes from a man in his forties with primary liver carcinoma and hepatitis B virus infection. Material for sequencing was peripheral blood. This sequence joins TRBV11-2 and TRBJ1-3, with a tentative D call TRBD1 (6 bases). CDR3 DNA sequence: TGTGCCAGCAGCCGAACAGGGTTAGAAAACACCATATATTTT. This gives the protein CASSRTGLENTIYF.